This entry lists 7 T cell receptor beta chains sequenced from one sample in a study of blood T cell repertoires in COVID-19. Method: immunoSEQ multiplex PCR; TCRdb's copy keeps in-frame clones and lacks some. The table records more than 140,000 clones, about 79% of them present only once. The specimen sequenced was peripheral blood. These receptors were collected from a woman in her fifties or sixties in a cohort sampled during active or convalescent COVID-19.

The chain is built from TRBV6-4 and TRBJ2-2, with D unclear. This CDR3 is built from 14 residues. V was pared by 5 bases and J by 5 bases, with 12 bases between. The germline V gene encodes CDR1 MRHNA and CDR2 SNTAGT. CDR3 coding DNA: TGTGCCAGCAGTCGTGACACGGTTACCGGGGAGCTGTTTTTT. This codes for CASSRDTVTGELFF.

This clone was seen once. The identical CDR3 is also encoded by other nucleotide sequences in the sample. CDR3: CAWSAQGDQPQHF. In DNA form, the CDR3 reads TGTGCCTGGAGTGCACAGGGGGACCAGCCCCAGCATTTT. This sequence joins TRBV30 and TRBJ1-5; 8 nucleotides agree with TRBD1. The CDR3 contains 13 residues. Germline CDR1 and CDR2: GTSNPN and SVGIG (reference sequence). The ends lost 1 base at V and 7 bases at J; junction bases unmatched: 3.

The V and J genes are TRBV6-5 and TRBJ2-5, with 9 bases that match TRBD1. The CDR3 contains 15 residues. With 6 bases clipped from V and 3 bases from J, the junction kept 8 bases outside the gene matches. Germline V lookup: CDR1 MNHEY, CDR2 SVGAGI. This CDR3 reads CASRLQGALEETQYF. CDR3 sequence (DNA): TGTGCCAGCAGATTACAGGGGGCTCTTGAAGAGACCCAGTACTTC.

The chain employs TRBV24-1 and TRBJ2-1, with D unclear. Germline values: CDR1 KGHDR, CDR2 SFDVKD. The CDR3 sequence is 15 residues long. Trimming shortened V by 3 bases and J by 7 bases, and 15 bases separated the two germline ends. The CDR3 DNA reads TGTGCCACCAGTGATAGGTGGGCCTTTACGAATGAGCAGTTCTTC. Residues: CATSDRWAFTNEQFF.

The V gene is TRBV7-8, the J gene TRBJ1-5; a possible D gene is TRBD1 (6 bases). CDR3 size: 13 residues. From germline, CDR1 is SGHVS and CDR2 FQNEAQ. The ends were cut back, 1 base at V and 7 bases at J, with 8 bases in the middle. The CDR3 coding sequence is TGTGCCAGCAGCTTAGTACAGGGCCAGCCCCAGCATTTT. Translation: CASSLVQGQPQHF.

In its sample, this clone ranks as medium-sized. The chain recombines TRBV4-3 with TRBJ1-3; 8 nucleotides align to TRBD1. The J segment lost 4 bases and the V segment lost 0 bases, leaving 5 bases of the junction unmatched. The germline gives CDR1 LGHNA, CDR2 YSLEER. The CDR3 sequence is 16 residues long. CDR3 region: CASSQDRGPSGNTIYF. CDR3 DNA sequence: TGCGCCAGCAGCCAAGACAGGGGGCCATCGGGAAACACCATATATTTT.

The chain carries TRBV11-2 and TRBJ2-3, with D possibly TRBD1 on 6 matching bases. V was trimmed by 0 bases and J by 0 bases, leaving 16 bases between them. Germline-derived CDR1 and CDR2 are SGHAT and FQNNGV. The CDR3 has 18 residues. In DNA form, the CDR3 reads TGTGCCAGCAGCTTAGATTTGGAACAGGGAGCTAGCACAGATACGCAGTATTTT. Translated, it gives CASSLDLEQGASTDTQYF.